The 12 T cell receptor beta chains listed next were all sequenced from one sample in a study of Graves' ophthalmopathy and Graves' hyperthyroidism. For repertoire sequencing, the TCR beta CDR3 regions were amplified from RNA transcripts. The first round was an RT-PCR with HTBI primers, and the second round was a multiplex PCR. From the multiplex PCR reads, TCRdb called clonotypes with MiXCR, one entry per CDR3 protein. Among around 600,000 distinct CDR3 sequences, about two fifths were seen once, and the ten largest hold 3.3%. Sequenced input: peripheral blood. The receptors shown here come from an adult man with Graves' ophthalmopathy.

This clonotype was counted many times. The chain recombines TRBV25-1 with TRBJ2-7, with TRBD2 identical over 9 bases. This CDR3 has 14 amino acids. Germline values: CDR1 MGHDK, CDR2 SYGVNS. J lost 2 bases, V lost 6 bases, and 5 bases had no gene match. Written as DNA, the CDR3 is TGTGCCAGCAGGGGGACTAGCTCTCCCTACGAGCAGTACTTC. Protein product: CASRGTSSPYEQYF.

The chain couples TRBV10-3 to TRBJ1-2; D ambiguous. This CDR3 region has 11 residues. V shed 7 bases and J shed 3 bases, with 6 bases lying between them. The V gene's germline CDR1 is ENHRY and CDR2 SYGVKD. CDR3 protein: CAITADYGYTF. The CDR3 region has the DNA TGTGCCATCACCGCGGACTATGGCTACACCTTC.

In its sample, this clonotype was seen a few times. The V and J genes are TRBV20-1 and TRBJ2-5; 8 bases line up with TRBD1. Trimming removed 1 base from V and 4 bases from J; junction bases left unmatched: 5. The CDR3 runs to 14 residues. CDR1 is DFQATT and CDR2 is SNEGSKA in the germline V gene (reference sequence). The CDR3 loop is CSARAGQALETQYF. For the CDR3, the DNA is TGCAGTGCTAGAGCGGGACAGGCGTTAGAGACCCAGTACTTC.

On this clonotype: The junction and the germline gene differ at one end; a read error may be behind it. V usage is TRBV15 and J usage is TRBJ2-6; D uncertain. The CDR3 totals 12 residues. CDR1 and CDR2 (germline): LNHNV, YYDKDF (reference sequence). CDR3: CATSRDGVTEAF. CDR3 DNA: TGTGCCACCAGCAGAGATGGGGTGACTGAAGCTTTC.

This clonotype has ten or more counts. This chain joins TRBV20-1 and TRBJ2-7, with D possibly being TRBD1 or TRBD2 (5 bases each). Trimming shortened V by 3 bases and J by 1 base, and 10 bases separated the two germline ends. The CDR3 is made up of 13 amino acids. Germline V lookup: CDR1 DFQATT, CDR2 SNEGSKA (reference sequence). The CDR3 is CSARARGSYEQYF. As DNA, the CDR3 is TGCAGTGCTAGGGCGAGGGGTTCCTACGAGCAGTACTTC.

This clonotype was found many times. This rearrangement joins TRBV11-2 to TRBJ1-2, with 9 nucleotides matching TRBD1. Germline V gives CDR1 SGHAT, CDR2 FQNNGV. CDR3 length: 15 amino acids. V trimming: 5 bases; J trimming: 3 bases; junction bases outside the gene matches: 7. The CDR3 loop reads CASSRRDRDDYGYTF. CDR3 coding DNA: TGTGCCAGCAGCCGAAGGGACAGGGATGACTATGGCTACACCTTC.

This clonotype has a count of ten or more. CDR3 sequence: CASKSAAGRYTEAFF. CDR3 DNA: TGTGCCAGTAAGTCGGCGGCCGGTCGGTACACTGAAGCTTTCTTT. The chain carries TRBV19 and TRBJ1-1, with no clear D. The CDR3 totals 15 residues. Germline V CDR1 and CDR2: LNHDA, SQIVND (reference sequence). V lost 7 bases and J 3 bases, leaving 18 bases between the germline ends.

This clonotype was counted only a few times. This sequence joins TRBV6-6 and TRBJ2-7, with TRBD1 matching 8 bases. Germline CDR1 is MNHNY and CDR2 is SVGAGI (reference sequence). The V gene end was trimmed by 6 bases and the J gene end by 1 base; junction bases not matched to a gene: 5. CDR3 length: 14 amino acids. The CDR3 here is CASRQQGDSYEQYF. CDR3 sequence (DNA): TGTGCCAGCAGGCAACAGGGGGATTCCTACGAGCAGTACTTC.

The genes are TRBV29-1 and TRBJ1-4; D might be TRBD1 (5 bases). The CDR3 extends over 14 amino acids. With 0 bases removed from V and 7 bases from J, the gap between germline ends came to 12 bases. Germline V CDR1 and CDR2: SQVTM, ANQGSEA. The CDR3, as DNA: TGCAGCGTTGAAGACAGGGCGGGGGGTGAAAAACTGTTTTTT. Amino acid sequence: CSVEDRAGGEKLFF. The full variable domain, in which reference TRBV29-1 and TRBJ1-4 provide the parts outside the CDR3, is SAVISQKPSRDICQRGTSLTIQCQVDSQVTMMFWYRQQPGQSLTLIATANQGSEATYESGFVIDKFPISRPNLTFSTLTVSNMSPEDSSIYLCSVEDRAGGEKLFFGSGTQLSVL.

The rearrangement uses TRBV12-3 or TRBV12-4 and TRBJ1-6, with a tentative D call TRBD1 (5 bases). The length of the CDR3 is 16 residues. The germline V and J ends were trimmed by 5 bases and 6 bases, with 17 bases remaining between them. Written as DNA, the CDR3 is TGTGCCAGCAGTACCCCGGGGCTTTGGTCTAATTCACCCCTCCACTTT. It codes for CASSTPGLWSNSPLHF.

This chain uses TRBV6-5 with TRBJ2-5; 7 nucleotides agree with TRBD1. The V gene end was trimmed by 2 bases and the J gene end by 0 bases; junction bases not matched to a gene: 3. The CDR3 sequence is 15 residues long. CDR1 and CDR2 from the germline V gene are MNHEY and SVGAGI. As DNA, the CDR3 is TGTGCCAGCAGTTACGAAGGGACAGACCAAGAGACCCAGTACTTC. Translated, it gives CASSYEGTDQETQYF.

This chain's CDR3 is CASKMFRHRGGDGYTF. CDR3 DNA sequence: TGTGCCAGTAAGATGTTTAGACACAGGGGCGGTGACGGCTACACCTTC. The chain uses TRBV19 and TRBJ1-2, with 7 bases that match TRBD1. The CDR3 runs 16 residues. In germline, CDR1 is LNHDA, CDR2 SQIVND (reference sequence). Unmatched junction bases numbered 19, after V lost 7 bases and J lost 8 bases.